One sample yielded the 17 T cell receptor beta chains listed below, sequenced in a study of cytomegalovirus exposure and HLA in healthy donors. PCR employed 60 Vbeta and 13 Jbeta primers. Some clones are missing from TCRdb's copy, which holds only in-frame ones; the method was immunoSEQ multiplex PCR. In the table there are 63,000 or so clones, about 75% of which are singletons. Sequenced material: PBMCs. These receptors were collected from a woman aged 30 to 39 in good health and CMV-seropositive.

This clone occurred once. The gene calls are TRBV9 and TRBJ2-7; 8 bases are shared with TRBD1. The germline gives CDR1 SGDLS, CDR2 YYNGEE. This CDR3 comprises 14 residues. V was pared by 2 bases and J by 3 bases, with 4 bases of the junction left unmatched. The CDR3 is CASSVTGANYEQYF. CDR3 nucleotides: TGTGCCAGCAGCGTGACAGGGGCTAACTACGAGCAGTACTTC.

To note about this clone: Different DNA sequences within this sample yield the same CDR3. CDR3 sequence (DNA): TGCAGCGTTTCGCAGGGGGCAGATACGCAGTATTTT. Translating gives CSVSQGADTQYF. The rearrangement links TRBV29-1 to TRBJ2-3, with 7 nucleotides matching TRBD1. V lost 5 bases to trimming and J lost 4 bases; unmatched junction nucleotides: 3. The CDR3 consists of 12 residues. Germline V gene sequence: CDR1 SQVTM, CDR2 ANQGSEA.

This clone has only one observation. V gene TRBV9 combines with J gene TRBJ2-3; TRBD2 matches at 9 bases. The CDR3 spans 18 residues. With 0 bases clipped from V and 2 bases from J, the junction kept 10 bases outside the gene matches. The germline V gene has CDR1 SGDLS and CDR2 YYNGEE. DNA for the CDR3: TGTGCCAGCAGCGTAGATCTCGGACTAGCGAGTAACACAGATACGCAGTATTTT. This sequence encodes CASSVDLGLASNTDTQYF.

The rearrangement joins TRBV5-1 to TRBJ1-1, with 10 bases that match TRBD1. Trimming at V came to 7 bases and at J to 7 bases, leaving 7 bases not matched to a gene. Germline V gene lookup returns CDR1 SGHRS and CDR2 YFSETQ. This CDR3 spans 13 amino acids. CDR3 sequence (DNA): TGCGCCAGCCACGAGCGGACAGGGGGTGAAGCTTTCTTT. Its translation: CASHERTGGEAFF.

The chain couples TRBV15 to TRBJ2-7, with D possibly matching TRBD2 (5 bases). V lost 0 bases and J 4 bases, leaving 7 bases between the germline ends. The CDR3 extends over 13 amino acids. Germline V lookup: CDR1 LNHNV, CDR2 YYDKDF (reference sequence). The CDR3 bases are TGTGCCACCAGCAGAGATCGCGGGTACGAGCAGTACTTC. This translates into CATSRDRGYEQYF.

The chain joins TRBV28 to TRBJ1-1, with a possible D match to TRBD1 (6 bases). Germline-derived CDR1 and CDR2 are MDHEN and SYDVKM. With 5 bases removed from V and 2 bases from J, the gap between germline ends came to 15 bases. This CDR3 is built from 15 residues. In nucleotides, the CDR3 is TGTGCCAGCAGTCTCCTGACAGGTCGAAACACTGAAGCTTTCTTT. Residues: CASSLLTGRNTEAFF. The entire variable domain, with the rest obtained from reference TRBV28 and TRBJ1-1, is as follows: DVKVTQSSRYLVKRTGEKVFLECVQDMDHENMFWYRQDPGLGLRLIYFSYDVKMKEKGDIPEGYSVSREKKERFSLILESASTNQTSMYLCASSLLTGRNTEAFFGQGTRLTVV.

This clone qualifies as medium-sized (0.01 to 0.1%). The gene calls are TRBV6-1 and TRBJ1-5; TRBD1 is a possible D gene (5 bases). Germline V lookup: CDR1 MNHNS, CDR2 SASEGT. The CDR3 is made up of 15 amino acids. V lost 1 base, J lost 6 bases, and 13 bases lay in between. The DNA of the CDR3 is TGTGCCAGCAGTGAAGGTGGGGGGGGTAGTCAGCCCCAGCATTTT. This translates into CASSEGGGGSQPQHF.

This clone was detected ten times or more. This rearrangement joins TRBV27 to TRBJ1-2; TRBD1 matches 8 bases. Trimming took 4 bases from V and 5 from J; bases not matched to a gene: 3. Looked up from germline, CDR1 is MNHEY and CDR2 is SMNVEV (reference sequence). The CDR3 length is 13 residues. Here the CDR3 reads CASSSTGAYGYTF. The CDR3 coding sequence is TGTGCCAGCAGTTCGACAGGGGCATATGGCTACACCTTC.

CDR3 sequence reads: CASSQGWTSGSGEQFF. CDR3 DNA sequence: TGCGCCAGCAGCCAAGGTTGGACTAGCGGGAGCGGTGAGCAGTTCTTC. The genes are TRBV4-3 and TRBJ2-1; 13 bases line up with TRBD2. The CDR3 totals 16 residues. V lost 1 base, J lost 9 bases, and 6 bases stayed unmatched. Germline V gives CDR1 LGHNA, CDR2 YSLEER.

This rearrangement joins TRBV15 to TRBJ2-7, with TRBD1 as a possible D gene (6 bases). Germline CDR1 LNHNV, CDR2 YYDKDF (reference sequence). V was pared by 0 bases and J by 4 bases, with 13 bases between. The CDR3 contains 15 residues. DNA for the CDR3: TGTGCCACCAGCAGAGATGAAACAGGGAATTACGAGCAGTACTTC. Protein: CATSRDETGNYEQYF.

This clone was picked up a small number of times. The chain recombines TRBV5-4 with TRBJ2-4, with D possibly TRBD2 on 6 matching bases. The CDR3 has 15 residues. Germline V CDR1 and CDR2: SGHNT, YYREEE (reference sequence). Trimming stripped 1 base from V and 1 base from J, with 9 bases between. CDR3 bases: TGTGCCAGCAGCTTGAGAGGAGGGGCCAAAAACATTCAGTACTTC. Translated: CASSLRGGAKNIQYF.

The rearrangement joins TRBV27 to TRBJ2-2; tentative D call: TRBD2 (5 bases). The CDR3 is 13 residues long. The germline CDR1 and CDR2 sequences are MNHEY and SMNVEV (reference sequence). Trimming shortened V by 3 bases and J by 6 bases, and 8 bases separated the two germline ends. The CDR3 sequence: CASSFGVAGELFF. The CDR3, as DNA: TGTGCCAGCAGTTTCGGGGTTGCCGGGGAGCTGTTTTTT.

The chain combines TRBV5-5 with TRBJ2-2; 11 nucleotides match TRBD2. V trimming: 5 bases; J trimming: 6 bases; junction bases outside the gene matches: 6. The CDR3 sequence is 15 residues long. Germline V gives CDR1 SGHKS, CDR2 YYEKEE (reference sequence). As DNA, the CDR3 is TGTGCCAGCAGTGTAGCGGGAGGGTTCCCCGGGGAGCTGTTTTTT. It translates to CASSVAGGFPGELFF.

The chain combines TRBV10-2 with TRBJ2-7, with 8 bases fitting TRBD2. The V segment lost 0 bases and the J segment 6 bases; nucleotides outside the gene matches: 13. CDR1 and CDR2 (germline): WSHSY, SAAADI. The CDR3 runs 17 residues. DNA for the CDR3: TGCGCCAGCAGTGAGTCGAATCCGGCGGGAGGACCGGGCGAGCAGTACTTC. As protein: CASSESNPAGGPGEQYF.

V usage is TRBV7-2 and J usage is TRBJ2-2; possibly TRBD2 for D (6 bases). Germline-derived CDR1 and CDR2 are SGHTA and FQGNSA. CDR3 length: 16 amino acids. V was trimmed by 1 base and J by 0 bases, leaving 9 bases between them. The CDR3 loop is CASSLVGGANTGELFF. In DNA form, the CDR3 reads TGTGCCAGCAGCTTAGTTGGAGGGGCGAACACCGGGGAGCTGTTTTTT.

The V call is TRBV27, the J call TRBJ2-7, with 12 bases that match TRBD1. This CDR3 has 15 residues. With 4 bases clipped from V and 5 bases from J, the junction kept 6 bases outside the gene matches. Germline V gene data show CDR1 as MNHEY and CDR2 as SMNVEV (reference sequence). The DNA for the CDR3 is TGTGCCAGCAGTTCCGGGGACAGGGGGCAGGACGAGCAGTACTTC. Encoded protein: CASSSGDRGQDEQYF.

In its sample, this clone ranks as medium-sized. The chain is built from TRBV5-8 and TRBJ1-3; D may be TRBD1 (5 bases). The V gene's germline CDR1 is SGHTS and CDR2 YDEGEE. Deletions cut 1 base from V and 2 bases from J, with 16 bases between. CDR3 size: 17 residues. The CDR3 loop is CASSLLGGDLTGNTIYF. The CDR3 coding sequence is TGTGCCAGCAGCTTGTTGGGCGGGGACCTGACTGGAAACACCATATATTTT.